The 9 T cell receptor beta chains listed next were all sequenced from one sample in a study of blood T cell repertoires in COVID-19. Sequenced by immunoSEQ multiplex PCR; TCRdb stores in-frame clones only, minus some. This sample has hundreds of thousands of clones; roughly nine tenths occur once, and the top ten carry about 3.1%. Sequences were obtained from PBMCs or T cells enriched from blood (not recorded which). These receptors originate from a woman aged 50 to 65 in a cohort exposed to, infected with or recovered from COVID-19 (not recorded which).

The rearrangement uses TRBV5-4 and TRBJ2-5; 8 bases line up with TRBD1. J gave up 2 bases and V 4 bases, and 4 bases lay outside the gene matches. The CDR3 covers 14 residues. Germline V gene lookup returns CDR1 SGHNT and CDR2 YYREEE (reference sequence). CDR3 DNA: TGTGCCAGCAGCGACAGGGGCAAACAAGAGACCCAGTACTTC. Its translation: CASSDRGKQETQYF.

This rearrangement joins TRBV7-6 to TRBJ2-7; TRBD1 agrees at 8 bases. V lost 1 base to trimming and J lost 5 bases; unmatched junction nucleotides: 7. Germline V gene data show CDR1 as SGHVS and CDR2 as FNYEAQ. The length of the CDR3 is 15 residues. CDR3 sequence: CASSLGQGALDEQYF. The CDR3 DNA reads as TGTGCCAGCAGCTTAGGGCAGGGGGCACTGGACGAGCAGTACTTC.

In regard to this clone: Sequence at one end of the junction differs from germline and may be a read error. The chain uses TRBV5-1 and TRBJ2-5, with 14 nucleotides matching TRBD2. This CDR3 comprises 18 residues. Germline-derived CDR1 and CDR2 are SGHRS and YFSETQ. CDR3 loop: CASSPRTSGGTRGEAQYF. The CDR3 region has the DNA TGCGCCAGCAGCCCAAGGACTAGCGGGGGGACCAGGGGAGAGGCCCAGTACTTC.

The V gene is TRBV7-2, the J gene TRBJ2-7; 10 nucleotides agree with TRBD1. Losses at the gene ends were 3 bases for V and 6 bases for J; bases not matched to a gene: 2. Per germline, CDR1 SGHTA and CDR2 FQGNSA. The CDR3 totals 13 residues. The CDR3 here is CASSFRTGGEQYF. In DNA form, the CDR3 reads TGTGCCAGCAGCTTCAGGACAGGGGGCGAGCAGTACTTC.

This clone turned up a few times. Written as DNA, the CDR3 is TGTGCCATCAGTGAGTCGGGGGGTTGGGGCAATGAGCAGTTCTTC. As protein: CAISESGGWGNEQFF. The chain couples TRBV10-3 to TRBJ2-1; a weak D match, TRBD2 (6 bases). Germline V lookup: CDR1 ENHRY, CDR2 SYGVKD. The length of the CDR3 is 15 residues. The ends were cut back, 0 bases at V and 6 bases at J, with 12 bases in the middle.

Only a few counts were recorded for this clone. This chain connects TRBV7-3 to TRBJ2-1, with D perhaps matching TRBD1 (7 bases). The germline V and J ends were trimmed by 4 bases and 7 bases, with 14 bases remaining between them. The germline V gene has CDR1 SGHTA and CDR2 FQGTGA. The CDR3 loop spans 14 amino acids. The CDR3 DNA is TGTGCCAGCAGCTCAGGGGGACTTCTGAATGAGCAGTTCTTC. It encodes CASSSGGLLNEQFF.

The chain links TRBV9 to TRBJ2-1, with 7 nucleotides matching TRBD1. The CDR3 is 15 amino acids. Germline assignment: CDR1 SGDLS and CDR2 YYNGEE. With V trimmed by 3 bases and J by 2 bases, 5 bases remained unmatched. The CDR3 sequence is CASSATGNPYNEQFF. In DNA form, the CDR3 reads TGTGCCAGCAGCGCGACAGGGAACCCCTACAATGAGCAGTTCTTC. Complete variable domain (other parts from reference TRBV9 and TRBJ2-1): DSGVTQTPKHLITATGQRVTLRCSPRSGDLSVYWYQQSLDQGLQFLIQYYNGEERAKGNILERFSAQQFPDLHSELNLSSLELGDSALYFCASSATGNPYNEQFFGPGTRLTVL.

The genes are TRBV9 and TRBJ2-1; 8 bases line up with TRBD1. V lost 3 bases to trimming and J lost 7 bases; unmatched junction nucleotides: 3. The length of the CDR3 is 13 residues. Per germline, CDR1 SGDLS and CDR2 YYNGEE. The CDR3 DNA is TGTGCCAGCAGCGGACGACAGGGGAATGAGCAGTTCTTC. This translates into CASSGRQGNEQFF.

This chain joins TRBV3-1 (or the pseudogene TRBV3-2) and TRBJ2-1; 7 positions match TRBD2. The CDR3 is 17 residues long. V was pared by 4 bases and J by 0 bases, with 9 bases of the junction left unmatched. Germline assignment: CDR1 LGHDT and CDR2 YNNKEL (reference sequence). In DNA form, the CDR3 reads TGTGCCAGCAGCCTCACCCCCGGGACTACCTCCTACAATGAGCAGTTCTTC. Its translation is CASSLTPGTTSYNEQFF.